The entry that follows covers one TCR beta chain sequence. Its antigen remains unidentified. Produced via immunoSEQ multiplex PCR; TCRdb's table is partial and in-frame only. The table has some 60,000 clones, around 83% seen once. This specimen belongs to a study of a mutant IDH1 vaccine in newly diagnosed glioma. Study as a whole: Vaccination began 4-6 weeks post radiotherapy alone, or with temozolomide cycles. The earlier regimen, radiotherapy, temozolomide, or both, was most often both. Visit V12 was scheduled at week 35 and visit V13 at week 47.

V lost 0 bases, J lost 6 bases, and 6 bases lay in between. Per germline, CDR1 WNHNN and CDR2 SYGVQD (reference sequence). The CDR3 covers 14 residues. Time point noted: week 47, end of study. Mutant IDH1 20-mer peptide, at 300 ug, made up each vaccine dose, with topical imiquimod. Points from the study as a whole: Of the patients, 80% to 95% had vaccine-induced immune responses.

The chain carries TRBV10-1 and TRBJ1-6, with no clear D. This sequence originates from a man under 40 with glioma. Sample: PBMCs, taken from a glioma patient whose treatment included an IDH1 peptide vaccine. The CDR3 loop reads CASSESYGNSPLHF. The CDR3 nucleotides read TGCGCCAGCAGTGAGTCTTACGGTAATTCACCCCTCCACTTT.